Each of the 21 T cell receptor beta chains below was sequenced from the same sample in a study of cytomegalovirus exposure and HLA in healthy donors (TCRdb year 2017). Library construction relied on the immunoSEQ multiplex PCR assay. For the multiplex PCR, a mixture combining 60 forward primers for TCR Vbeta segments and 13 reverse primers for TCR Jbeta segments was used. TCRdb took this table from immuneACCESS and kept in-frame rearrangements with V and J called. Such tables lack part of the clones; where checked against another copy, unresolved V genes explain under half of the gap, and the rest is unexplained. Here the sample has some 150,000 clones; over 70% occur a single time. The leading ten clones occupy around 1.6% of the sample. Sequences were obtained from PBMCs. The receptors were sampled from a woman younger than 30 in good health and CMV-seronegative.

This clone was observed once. CDR3 nucleotide sequence: TGTGCCAGCAGCGTAGGATCAACAACAGGGAACCGGCCGGATGGCTACACCTTC. This gives the protein CASSVGSTTGNRPDGYTF. The rearrangement links TRBV9 to TRBJ1-2, with a possible D match to TRBD1 (6 bases). Germline V gene data show CDR1 as SGDLS and CDR2 as YYNGEE. V shed 0 bases and J shed 6 bases, with 24 bases lying between them. This CDR3 is 18 amino acids long.

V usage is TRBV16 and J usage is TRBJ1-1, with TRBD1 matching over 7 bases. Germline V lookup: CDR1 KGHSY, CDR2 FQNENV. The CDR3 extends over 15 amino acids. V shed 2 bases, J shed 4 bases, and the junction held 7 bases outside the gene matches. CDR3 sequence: CASSQTGDGGTEAFF. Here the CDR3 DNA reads TGTGCCAGCAGCCAAACAGGGGATGGAGGCACTGAAGCTTTCTTT.

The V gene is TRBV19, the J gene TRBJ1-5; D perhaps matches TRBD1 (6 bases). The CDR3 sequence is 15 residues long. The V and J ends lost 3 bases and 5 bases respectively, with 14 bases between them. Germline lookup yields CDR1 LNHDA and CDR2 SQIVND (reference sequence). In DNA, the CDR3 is TGTGCCAGTAGTATTTGGGGGCGCCCGGATCAGCCCCAGCATTTT. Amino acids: CASSIWGRPDQPQHF.

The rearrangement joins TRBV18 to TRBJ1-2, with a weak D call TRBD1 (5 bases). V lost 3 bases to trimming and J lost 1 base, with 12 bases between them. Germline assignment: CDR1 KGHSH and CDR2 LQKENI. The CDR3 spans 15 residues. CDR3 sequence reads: CASSPFLDSNYGYTF. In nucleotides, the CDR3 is TGTGCCAGCTCACCTTTCTTAGACAGTAACTATGGCTACACCTTC.

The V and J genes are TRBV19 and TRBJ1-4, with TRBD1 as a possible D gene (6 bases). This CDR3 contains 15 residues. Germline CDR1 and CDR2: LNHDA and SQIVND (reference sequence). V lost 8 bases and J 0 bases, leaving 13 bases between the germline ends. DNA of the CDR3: TGTGCCAGTGCAACAGGGAGCGCAACTAATGAAAAACTGTTTTTT. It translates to CASATGSATNEKLFF.

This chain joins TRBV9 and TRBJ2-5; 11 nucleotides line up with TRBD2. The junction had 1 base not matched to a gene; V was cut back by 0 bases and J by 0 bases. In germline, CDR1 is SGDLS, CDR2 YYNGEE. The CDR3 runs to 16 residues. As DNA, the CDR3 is TGTGCCAGCAGCGTAGGACTAGCGGGGTACCAAGAGACCCAGTACTTC. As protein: CASSVGLAGYQETQYF. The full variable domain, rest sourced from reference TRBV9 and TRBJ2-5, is DSGVTQTPKHLITATGQRVTLRCSPRSGDLSVYWYQQSLDQGLQFLIQYYNGEERAKGNILERFSAQQFPDLHSELNLSSLELGDSALYFCASSVGLAGYQETQYFGPGTRLLVL.

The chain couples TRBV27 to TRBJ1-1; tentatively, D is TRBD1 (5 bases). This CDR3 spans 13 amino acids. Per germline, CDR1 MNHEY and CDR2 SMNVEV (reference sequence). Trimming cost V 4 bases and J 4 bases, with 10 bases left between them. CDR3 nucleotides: TGTGCCAGCAGTTCGGAGGGGTTCACTGAAGCTTTCTTT. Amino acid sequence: CASSSEGFTEAFF.

The CDR3 sequence: CASSQDFGQFNEQFF. The DNA for the CDR3 is TGTGCCAGCAGCCAAGATTTTGGACAGTTCAATGAGCAGTTCTTC. This chain links TRBV4-2 with TRBJ2-1, with a weak D call TRBD1 (6 bases). This CDR3 is 15 amino acids long. Trimming pared 0 bases from V and 6 bases from J, leaving 12 bases between. Per germline, CDR1 LGHNA and CDR2 YNFKEQ.

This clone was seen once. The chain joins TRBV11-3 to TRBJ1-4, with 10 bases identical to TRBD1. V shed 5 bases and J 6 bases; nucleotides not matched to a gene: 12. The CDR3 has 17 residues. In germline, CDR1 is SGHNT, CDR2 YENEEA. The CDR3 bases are TGTGCCAGCAGCAAGGGACAGGGGAGGGGCCCGGATGAAAAACTGTTTTTT. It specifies CASSKGQGRGPDEKLFF. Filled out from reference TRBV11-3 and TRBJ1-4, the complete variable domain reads EAGVVQSPRYKIIEKKQPVAFWCNPISGHNTLYWYLQNLGQGPELLIRYENEEAVDDSQLPKDRFSAERLKGVDSTLKIQPAELGDSAVYLCASSKGQGRGPDEKLFFGSGTQLSVL.

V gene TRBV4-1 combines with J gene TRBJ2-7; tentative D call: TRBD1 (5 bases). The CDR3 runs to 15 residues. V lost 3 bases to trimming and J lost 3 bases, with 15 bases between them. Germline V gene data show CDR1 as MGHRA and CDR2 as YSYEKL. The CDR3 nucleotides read TGCGCCAGCAGCCACCTCTTAGGCAGGGACTACGAGCAGTACTTC. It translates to CASSHLLGRDYEQYF.

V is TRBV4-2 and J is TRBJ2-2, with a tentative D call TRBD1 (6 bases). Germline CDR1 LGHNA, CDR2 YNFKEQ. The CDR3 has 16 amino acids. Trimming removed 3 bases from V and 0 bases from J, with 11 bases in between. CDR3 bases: TGTGCCAGCAGCCAGCCGGGACAAGCGAACACCGGGGAGCTGTTTTTT. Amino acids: CASSQPGQANTGELFF.

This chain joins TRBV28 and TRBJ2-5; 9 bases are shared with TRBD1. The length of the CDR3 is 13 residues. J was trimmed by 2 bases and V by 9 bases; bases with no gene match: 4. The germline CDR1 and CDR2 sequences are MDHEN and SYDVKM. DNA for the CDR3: TGTGCCAGTGCAGACAGGGGGCAAGAGACCCAGTACTTC. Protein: CASADRGQETQYF.

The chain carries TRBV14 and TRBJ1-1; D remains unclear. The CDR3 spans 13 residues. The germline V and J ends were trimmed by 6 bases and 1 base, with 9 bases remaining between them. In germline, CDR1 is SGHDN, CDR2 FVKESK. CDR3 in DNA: TGTGCCAGCAGTCCCTTTAGGAACACTGAAGCTTTCTTT. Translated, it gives CASSPFRNTEAFF.

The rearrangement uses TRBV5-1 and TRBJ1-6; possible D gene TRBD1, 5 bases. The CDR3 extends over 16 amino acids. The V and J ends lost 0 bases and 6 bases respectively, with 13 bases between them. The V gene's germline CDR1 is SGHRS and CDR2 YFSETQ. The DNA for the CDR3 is TGCGCCAGCAGCTTGGCCCGGGGGACGATTAATTCACCCCTCCACTTT. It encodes CASSLARGTINSPLHF. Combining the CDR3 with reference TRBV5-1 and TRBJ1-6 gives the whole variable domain KAGVTQTPRYLIKTRGQQVTLSCSPISGHRSVSWYQQTPGQGLQFLFEYFSETQRNKGNFPGRFSGRQFSNSRSEMNVSTLELGDSALYLCASSLARGTINSPLHFGNGTRLTVT.

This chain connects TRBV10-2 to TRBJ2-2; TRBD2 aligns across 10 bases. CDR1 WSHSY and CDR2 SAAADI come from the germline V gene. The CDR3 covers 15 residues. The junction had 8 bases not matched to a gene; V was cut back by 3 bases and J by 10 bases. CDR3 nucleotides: TGCGCCAGCAGTGAAGCGGGGGGGTATAAAAAGGAGCTGTTTTTT. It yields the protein CASSEAGGYKKELFF.

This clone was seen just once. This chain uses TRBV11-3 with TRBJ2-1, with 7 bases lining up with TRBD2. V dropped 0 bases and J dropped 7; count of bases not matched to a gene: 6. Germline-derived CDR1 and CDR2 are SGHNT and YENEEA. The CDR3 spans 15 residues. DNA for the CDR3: TGTGCCAGCAGCTTAGAGGGGACTATCGCGAATGAGCAGTTCTTC. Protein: CASSLEGTIANEQFF.

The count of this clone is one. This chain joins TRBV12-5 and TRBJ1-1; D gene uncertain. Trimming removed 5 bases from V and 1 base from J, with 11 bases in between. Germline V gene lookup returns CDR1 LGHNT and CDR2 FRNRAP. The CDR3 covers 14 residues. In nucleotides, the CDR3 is TGTGCTAGTGGTCCCTCCGGGAGGAACACTGAAGCTTTCTTT. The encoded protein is CASGPSGRNTEAFF.

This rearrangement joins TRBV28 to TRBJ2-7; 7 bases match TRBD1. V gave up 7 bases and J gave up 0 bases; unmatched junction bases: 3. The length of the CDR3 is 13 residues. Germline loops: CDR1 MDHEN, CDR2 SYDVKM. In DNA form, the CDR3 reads TGTGCCAGCAAAAGGGACAGCTCCTACGAGCAGTACTTC. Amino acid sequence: CASKRDSSYEQYF.

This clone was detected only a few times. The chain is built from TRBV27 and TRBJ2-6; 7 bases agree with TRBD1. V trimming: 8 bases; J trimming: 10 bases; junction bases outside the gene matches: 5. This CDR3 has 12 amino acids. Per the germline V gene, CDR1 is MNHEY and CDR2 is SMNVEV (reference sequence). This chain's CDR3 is CASRDSTNVLTF. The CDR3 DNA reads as TGTGCCAGCCGGGACAGTACAAACGTCCTGACTTTC.

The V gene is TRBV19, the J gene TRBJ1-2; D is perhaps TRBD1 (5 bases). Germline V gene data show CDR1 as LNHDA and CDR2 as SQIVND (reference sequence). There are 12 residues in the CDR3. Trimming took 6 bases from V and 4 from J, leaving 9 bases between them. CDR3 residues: CASRDQGYGYTF. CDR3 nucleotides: TGTGCCAGTAGAGACCAGGGCTATGGCTACACCTTC.

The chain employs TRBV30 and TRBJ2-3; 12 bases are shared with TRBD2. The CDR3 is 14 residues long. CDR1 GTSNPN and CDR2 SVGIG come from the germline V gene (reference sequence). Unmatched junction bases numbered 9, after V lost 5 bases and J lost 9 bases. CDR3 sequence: CAWGLAGPRGTQYF. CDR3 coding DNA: TGTGCCTGGGGACTAGCGGGGCCGAGAGGCACGCAGTATTTT.